The 22 T cell receptor beta chains below were found in one sample sequenced in a study of blood T cell repertoires in COVID-19. The data were produced by immunoSEQ multiplex PCR, yet TCRdb's version contains in-frame clones alone and is incomplete. The sample contains some 370,000 clones, approximately 87% of which appear only once. Sequenced input: peripheral blood. These receptors all stem from a woman between 25 and 40 years old with COVID-19, enrolled during active disease.

The V and J genes are TRBV18 and TRBJ1-5; 7 nucleotides line up with TRBD1. The V segment lost 1 base and the J segment 6 bases; nucleotides outside the gene matches: 12. CDR1 and CDR2 (germline): KGHSH, LQKENI. The CDR3 runs to 17 residues. CDR3 in amino acids: CASSPQGRNRGGQPQHF. The DNA of the CDR3 is TGTGCCAGCTCACCACAGGGCCGCAACAGGGGCGGTCAGCCCCAGCATTTT.

With respect to this clone: Other DNA sequences within the sample encode an identical CDR3. V gene TRBV5-1 combines with J gene TRBJ2-6, with 7 bases that match TRBD1. This CDR3 spans 16 amino acids. Germline trimming cut 0 bases from V and 4 bases from J; bases unmatched to any gene: 4. From germline, CDR1 is SGHRS and CDR2 YFSETQ. CDR3 residues: CASSLGQGPGANVLTF. The CDR3, as DNA: TGCGCCAGCAGCTTGGGACAGGGTCCAGGGGCCAACGTCCTGACTTTC. Together with reference TRBV5-1 and TRBJ2-6, the CDR3 gives the full variable domain: KAGVTQTPRYLIKTRGQQVTLSCSPISGHRSVSWYQQTPGQGLQFLFEYFSETQRNKGNFPGRFSGRQFSNSRSEMNVSTLELGDSALYLCASSLGQGPGANVLTFGAGSRLTVL.

The chain links TRBV19 to TRBJ2-5; TRBD2 agrees at 7 bases. The CDR3 runs 13 residues. Losses at the gene ends were 6 bases for V and 1 base for J; bases not matched to a gene: 2. Germline V gene data show CDR1 as LNHDA and CDR2 as SQIVND (reference sequence). The CDR3 sequence: CASRPSGQETQYF. CDR3 in DNA: TGTGCCAGTAGGCCTAGCGGCCAAGAGACCCAGTACTTC.

Turning to this clone: The same CDR3 can be traced to other DNA sequences in this sample. V and J are TRBV5-1 and TRBJ2-1; TRBD2 matches at 11 bases. Per germline, CDR1 SGHRS and CDR2 YFSETQ. The CDR3 is 15 amino acids. V lost 2 bases to trimming and J lost 7 bases; unmatched junction nucleotides: 5. The CDR3 sequence: CASSLGLAGKNEQFF. For the CDR3, the DNA is TGCGCCAGCAGCTTAGGACTAGCGGGCAAAAATGAGCAGTTCTTC. Based on the CDR3 plus reference TRBV5-1 and TRBJ2-1, the full variable domain is KAGVTQTPRYLIKTRGQQVTLSCSPISGHRSVSWYQQTPGQGLQFLFEYFSETQRNKGNFPGRFSGRQFSNSRSEMNVSTLELGDSALYLCASSLGLAGKNEQFFGPGTRLTVL.

V is TRBV13 and J is TRBJ1-2; possible D gene TRBD1, 5 bases. Per the germline V gene, CDR1 is PRHDT and CDR2 is FYEKMQ (reference sequence). The CDR3 covers 13 residues. V lost 4 bases and J lost 4, with 10 bases in between. CDR3 residues: CASSSGGGYGYTF. CDR3 nucleotide sequence: TGTGCCAGCAGCTCCGGGGGGGGCTATGGCTACACCTTC.

This chain connects TRBV30 to TRBJ2-5, with 15 bases matching TRBD2. Germline V gives CDR1 GTSNPN, CDR2 SVGIG (reference sequence). The CDR3 extends over 16 amino acids. V was clipped by 3 bases and J by 4 bases; unmatched bases: 6. CDR3 sequence: CAWSSGLAGGSETQYF. The CDR3 DNA follows: TGTGCCTGGAGCTCGGGACTAGCGGGAGGATCAGAGACCCAGTACTTC. Full variable domain (remainder filled in from reference TRBV30 and TRBJ2-5): SQTIHQWPATLVQPVGSPLSLECTVEGTSNPNLYWYRQAAGRGLQLLFYSVGIGQISSEVPQNLSASRPQDRQFILSSKKLLLSDSGFYLCAWSSGLAGGSETQYFGPGTRLLVL.

CDR3 sequence reads: CASSFQWEQFF. The CDR3 nucleotides read TGTGCCAGCAGTTTCCAGTGGGAGCAGTTCTTC. The chain links TRBV6-6 to TRBJ2-1; unclear D gene. The CDR3 has 11 amino acids. Germline V gene data show CDR1 as MNHNY and CDR2 as SVGAGI (reference sequence). V was shortened by 4 bases and J by 10 bases, with 8 bases between the two germline ends.

The V gene is TRBV28, the J gene TRBJ1-5, with TRBD1 matching 7 bases. The germline gives CDR1 MDHEN, CDR2 SYDVKM. The trim removed 9 bases at V and 1 base at J, leaving 3 bases unmatched. The CDR3 contains 13 residues. The CDR3 here is CASSQGSNQPQHF. In nucleotides, the CDR3 is TGTGCCAGTTCACAGGGGAGCAATCAGCCCCAGCATTTT.

V gene TRBV28 combines with J gene TRBJ1-2; TRBD1 is a possible D gene (5 bases). The CDR3 totals 14 residues. V lost 5 bases and J lost 8, with 18 bases in between. Germline V gives CDR1 MDHEN, CDR2 SYDVKM. CDR3: CASSQGTGVRGYTF. CDR3 in DNA: TGTGCCAGCAGTCAAGGGACGGGAGTAAGAGGCTACACCTTC.

In this sample, this clone turned up once. The chain is built from TRBV27 and TRBJ2-1, with TRBD2 matching over 11 bases. Per germline, CDR1 MNHEY and CDR2 SMNVEV (reference sequence). The CDR3 spans 18 residues. With 2 bases clipped from V and 7 bases from J, the junction kept 13 bases outside the gene matches. The CDR3 nucleotides read TGTGCCAGCAGTTTAAGTTTTAGGTCGGCTAGCGGGAGGAATGAGCAGTTCTTC. Its translation: CASSLSFRSASGRNEQFF.

The rearrangement links TRBV7-9 to TRBJ1-2, with 10 nucleotides matching TRBD1. J gave up 4 bases and V 5 bases, and 4 bases lay outside the gene matches. The length of the CDR3 is 14 residues. In germline, CDR1 is SEHNR, CDR2 FQNEAQ (reference sequence). CDR3 loop: CASSRRDRGYGYTF. CDR3 nucleotide sequence: TGTGCCAGCAGCCGACGGGACAGGGGCTATGGCTACACCTTC.

The chain recombines TRBV4-2 with TRBJ2-3; no reliable D call. The CDR3 runs to 15 residues. The germline V gene has CDR1 LGHNA and CDR2 YNFKEQ. Deletions cut 0 bases from V and 2 bases from J, with 9 bases between. CDR3 sequence reads: CASSQERLITDTQYF. The CDR3 region has the DNA TGTGCCAGCAGCCAAGAACGTCTAATCACAGATACGCAGTATTTT.

The chain is built from TRBV27 and TRBJ2-1, with TRBD2 matching 8 bases. The CDR3 length is 16 residues. CDR1 and CDR2 from the germline V gene are MNHEY and SMNVEV (reference sequence). The trim removed 5 bases at V and 4 bases at J, leaving 10 bases unmatched. The CDR3, as DNA: TGTGCCAGCAGTCCCATGACTAGCGCGCCATACAATGAGCAGTTCTTC. Amino acids: CASSPMTSAPYNEQFF.

The chain joins TRBV18 to TRBJ2-6; tentatively, D is TRBD1 (6 bases). The CDR3 is made up of 18 amino acids. Germline V gives CDR1 KGHSH, CDR2 LQKENI. Trimming took 0 bases from V and 0 from J, leaving 12 bases between them. CDR3 DNA: TGTGCCAGCTCACCACCGTCAGGACAGTCCTCTGGGGCCAACGTCCTGACTTTC. Protein sequence: CASSPPSGQSSGANVLTF.

CDR3 DNA: TGTGCCAGCAGTGTGGGGCCGGGACACCAGACCTACGAGCAGTACTTC. It codes for CASSVGPGHQTYEQYF. The gene calls are TRBV25-1 and TRBJ2-7; weak D call: TRBD1 (6 bases). This CDR3 has 16 amino acids. V was clipped by 4 bases and J by 2 bases, with 18 bases between them. CDR1 is MGHDK and CDR2 is SYGVNS in the germline V gene.

The chain links TRBV11-2 to TRBJ1-5; TRBD1 agrees at 7 bases. The CDR3 totals 16 residues. V gave up 3 bases and J gave up 0 bases; unmatched junction bases: 5. Germline V gene lookup returns CDR1 SGHAT and CDR2 FQNNGV. The CDR3 region is CASSLTGTDSNQPQHF. The CDR3 DNA sequence: TGTGCCAGCAGCTTGACCGGGACAGATAGCAATCAGCCCCAGCATTTT.

This sequence joins TRBV9 and TRBJ2-1; a possible D gene is TRBD1 (6 bases). Germline V gives CDR1 SGDLS, CDR2 YYNGEE. CDR3 size: 15 residues. The V end was cut by 0 bases, the J end by 5 bases, with 12 bases between. As DNA, the CDR3 is TGTGCCAGCAGCGTAGGTTCAGGGGCAAACAATGAGCAGTTCTTC. This codes for CASSVGSGANNEQFF.

This chain connects TRBV2 to TRBJ2-5; D gene ambiguous. Germline CDR1 and CDR2: SNHLY and FYNNEI. Between the trimmed V and J ends, which lost 11 bases and 4 bases, there was a span of 8 bases. This CDR3 spans 10 amino acids. CDR3 region: CALLRETQYF. CDR3 sequence (DNA): TGTGCCCTATTGCGAGAGACCCAGTACTTC.

J is TRBJ2-7 and V is TRBV4-2; tentatively, D is TRBD2 (6 bases). The germline V gene encodes CDR1 LGHNA and CDR2 YNFKEQ. With 1 base removed from V and 4 bases from J, the gap between germline ends came to 14 bases. CDR3 size: 15 residues. The CDR3 loop is CASSQGMRGLYEQYF. In DNA form, the CDR3 reads TGTGCCAGCAGCCAAGGGATGCGGGGACTGTACGAGCAGTACTTC.

The chain is built from TRBV29-1 and TRBJ2-2, with unresolved D. The CDR3 has 12 residues. CDR1 and CDR2 from the germline V gene are SQVTM and ANQGSEA. Trimming left V 0 bases short and J 6 bases short, with 5 bases between. The CDR3 here is CSVEDLAGELFF. The DNA of the CDR3 is TGCAGCGTTGAAGATCTTGCCGGGGAGCTGTTTTTT.

The V gene is TRBV3-1 (or the pseudogene TRBV3-2), the J gene TRBJ2-3, with a tentative D call TRBD2 (6 bases). V dropped 4 bases and J dropped 2 bases, with 13 bases sitting between them. This CDR3 has 15 amino acids. Germline V lookup: CDR1 LGHDT, CDR2 YNNKEL (reference sequence). The CDR3 DNA sequence: TGTGCCAGCAGCCCGGACTACTCCCCCACAGATACGCAGTATTTT. It translates to CASSPDYSPTDTQYF.

The chain employs TRBV5-5 and TRBJ1-4, with a weak D call TRBD1 (5 bases). The V gene's germline CDR1 is SGHKS and CDR2 YYEKEE (reference sequence). V was cut by 4 bases and J by 7 bases, with 14 bases left in between. This CDR3 is built from 14 residues. The CDR3 protein is CASSAGWMGEKLFF. The DNA for the CDR3 is TGTGCCAGCAGCGCAGGGTGGATGGGTGAAAAACTGTTTTTT.